This T cell receptor (beta chain) was captured by sequencing in a study of response to subunit inactivated influenza vaccine. A single record per CDR3 protein comes from TCRdb applying MiXCR to the RT-PCR reads. The data contain 630,000 or so distinct CDR3 sequences, about 15% of them seen just once; the ten biggest clones take up around 10%. With V trimmed by 4 bases and J by 2 bases, 3 bases remained unmatched. CDR1 MDHEN and CDR2 SYDVKM come from the germline V gene. CDR3 length: 14 amino acids. The chain is built from TRBV28 and TRBJ2-3, with 7 bases identical to TRBD2. This material consisted of PBMCs from blood, taken 11 to 12 days after vaccination. The origin of this receptor is a man aged 45-60 years who received an inactivated influenza vaccine. In DNA form, the CDR3 reads TGTGCCAGCAGTTCCAGCGGGGACACAGATACGCAGTATTTT. This translates into CASSSSGDTDTQYF.